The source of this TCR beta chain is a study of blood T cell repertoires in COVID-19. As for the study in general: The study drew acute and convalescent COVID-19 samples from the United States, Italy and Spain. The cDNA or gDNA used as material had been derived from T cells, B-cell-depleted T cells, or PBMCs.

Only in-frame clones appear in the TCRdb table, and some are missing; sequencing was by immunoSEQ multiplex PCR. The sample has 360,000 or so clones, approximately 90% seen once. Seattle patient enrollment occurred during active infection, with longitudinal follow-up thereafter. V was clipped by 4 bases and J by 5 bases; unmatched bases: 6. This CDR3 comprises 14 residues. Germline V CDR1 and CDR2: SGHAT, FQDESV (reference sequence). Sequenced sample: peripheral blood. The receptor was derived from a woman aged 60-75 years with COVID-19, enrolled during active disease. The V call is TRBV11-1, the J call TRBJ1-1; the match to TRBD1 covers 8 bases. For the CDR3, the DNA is TGTGCCAGCAGCTCACAGGGACAGGTAACTGAAGCTTTCTTT. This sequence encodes CASSSQGQVTEAFF.